One sample yielded the 10 T cell receptor beta chains listed below, sequenced in a study of cytomegalovirus exposure and HLA in healthy donors (dated by TCRdb to 2017 to 2019). Receptors were amplified or captured by the immunoSEQ multiplex PCR assay. A mixture of 60 forward primers for TCR Vbeta segments and 13 reverse primers for TCR Jbeta segments was used in the multiplex PCR. TCRdb stores this immuneACCESS table with in-frame sequences only. Part of the clones is absent; in the studies checked, under half of the shortfall reflects unresolved V genes, and no reason is known for the rest. This sample is represented by approximately 150,000 clones; over 70% of them were singletons. Jointly, the top ten make up about 4.3% of the sample. Sequencing was performed on PBMCs. These receptors were taken from a man in his thirties or forties in good health and CMV-seronegative.

This clone turned up a few times. The V gene is TRBV13, the J gene TRBJ2-2; no definite D call. Germline CDR1 reads PRHDT; CDR2 reads FYEKMQ (reference sequence). The CDR3 contains 17 residues. V shed 2 bases and J shed 0 bases, with 13 bases lying between them. The CDR3 DNA reads TGTGCCAGCAGCTTAACTGTGGCGGAAACGAACACCGGGGAGCTGTTTTTT. Its translation: CASSLTVAETNTGELFF.

The chain has TRBV9 and TRBJ2-5; tentative D call: TRBD2 (5 bases). The V gene's germline CDR1 is SGDLS and CDR2 YYNGEE. This CDR3 is built from 14 residues. Trimming shortened V by 2 bases and J by 5 bases, and 13 bases separated the two germline ends. CDR3 nucleotide sequence: TGTGCCAGCAGCGTGAGTGAGGGTAGGGAGACCCAGTACTTC. Protein: CASSVSEGRETQYF.

Concerning this clone: The junction differs from germline at one of its ends, possibly a read error. The chain links TRBV18 to TRBJ2-5; tentative D call: TRBD2 (6 bases). The CDR3 contains 15 residues. Germline lookup yields CDR1 KGHSH and CDR2 LQKENI. The DNA for the CDR3 is TGTGCCAGCCCACCCCCCGTGCGGGGACAAGAGACCCAGTACTTC. It is translated as CASPPPVRGQETQYF.

The chain links TRBV6-1 to TRBJ2-7, with TRBD1 matching 9 bases. With 2 bases clipped from V and 1 base from J, the junction kept 3 bases outside the gene matches. The V gene's germline CDR1 is MNHNS and CDR2 SASEGT. The CDR3 consists of 15 residues. The CDR3 loop reads CASSETGTGSYEQYF. Here the CDR3 DNA reads TGTGCCAGCAGTGAAACCGGGACAGGGTCCTACGAGCAGTACTTC.

The rearrangement links TRBV9 to TRBJ1-2; D unresolved. V lost 0 bases and J 7 bases, leaving 10 bases between the germline ends. This CDR3 comprises 13 residues. The germline V gene has CDR1 SGDLS and CDR2 YYNGEE. The CDR3: CASSVDEVVGYTF. CDR3 DNA: TGTGCCAGCAGCGTAGACGAGGTGGTTGGCTACACCTTC.

Only one count was recorded for this clone. The rearrangement uses TRBV28 and TRBJ2-5; TRBD2 agrees at 11 bases. V dropped 5 bases and J dropped 5; count of bases not matched to a gene: 16. Germline CDR1 reads MDHEN; CDR2 reads SYDVKM. There are 18 residues in the CDR3. Here the CDR3 reads CASSTPGTSGSTWETQYF. The CDR3 DNA sequence: TGTGCCAGCAGTACTCCCGGGACTAGCGGTTCCACGTGGGAGACCCAGTACTTC.

The V gene is TRBV6-4, the J gene TRBJ1-1; 7 nucleotides match TRBD1. The V gene end was trimmed by 6 bases and the J gene end by 1 base; junction bases not matched to a gene: 2. This CDR3 has 13 residues. Germline assignment: CDR1 MRHNA and CDR2 SNTAGT. The CDR3 loop reads CASSQGGNTEAFF. CDR3 bases: TGTGCCAGCAGCCAGGGGGGGAACACTGAAGCTTTCTTT.

The CDR3 loop reads CASSNLAGGPSPGNEQFF. As DNA, the CDR3 is TGTGCCAGCAGTAACCTAGCGGGAGGGCCGTCACCCGGCAATGAGCAGTTCTTC. This chain connects TRBV27 to TRBJ2-1; 12 bases are a match to TRBD2. The CDR3 is 18 amino acids. The trim removed 5 bases at V and 6 bases at J, leaving 14 bases unmatched. CDR1 is MNHEY and CDR2 is SMNVEV in the germline V gene (reference sequence).

V gene TRBV2 combines with J gene TRBJ1-2; possibly TRBD1 for D (5 bases). V gave up 6 bases and J gave up 8 bases, with 16 bases separating them. The germline V gene has CDR1 SNHLY and CDR2 FYNNEI. This CDR3 comprises 13 residues. CDR3: CASSPAGVGGYTF. Here the CDR3 DNA reads TGTGCCAGCAGCCCGGCGGGGGTGGGAGGCTACACCTTC.

The chain uses TRBV7-9 and TRBJ1-5, with D perhaps TRBD1 (5 bases). The CDR3 consists of 18 residues. V lost 4 bases and J 2 bases, leaving 21 bases between the germline ends. Germline V gene lookup returns CDR1 SEHNR and CDR2 FQNEAQ (reference sequence). This chain's CDR3 is CASSYFGGTLSGNQPQHF. CDR3 sequence (DNA): TGTGCCAGCAGCTACTTTGGGGGGACGTTGAGCGGCAATCAGCCCCAGCATTTT.